This T cell receptor beta chain was retrieved from a study of cytomegalovirus exposure and HLA in healthy donors. The overall study: There were 90 million to 140 million unique TCR beta sequences, drawn from 150 million to 200 million T cells, in an earlier analysis.

The PCR had 60 Vbeta and 13 Jbeta primers. Profiled with immunoSEQ multiplex PCR; TCRdb holds only in-frame clones, not every one. The sample has some 190,000 clones; 80% to 90% are singletons. The ends lost 5 bases at V and 2 bases at J; junction bases unmatched: 5. The CDR3 is 14 residues long. Germline V gene data show CDR1 as SGHTA and CDR2 as FQGNSA. This rearrangement joins TRBV7-2 to TRBJ2-7; 8 nucleotides align to TRBD2. This clonotype was obtained from a male donor in good health and CMV-seronegative. Sequenced input: PBMCs. This chain's CDR3 is CASSPGLAPYEQYF. DNA for the CDR3: TGTGCCAGCAGCCCTGGACTAGCCCCCTACGAGCAGTACTTC.